A selection of T cell receptor beta chains follows, all from one sample in a study of blood T cell repertoires in COVID-19. The protocol was immunoSEQ multiplex PCR, while the TCRdb copy is restricted to in-frame clones and leaves out a portion. The sample contains 390,000 or so clones, 89% of which appear only once. The specimen sequenced was peripheral blood. These receptors all stem from a woman aged 25 to 45 with COVID-19, enrolled during active disease. CDR3s include the opening cysteine and the closing phenylalanine or tryptophan. Each record gives: V gene, CDR3 protein.

>TRBV12-3/TRBV12-4
CASSPGQNYGYTF
>TRBV7-2
CASSLEGQGAYIQYF
>TRBV6-5
CASISTGTLPYGYTF
>TRBV6-5
CASRSGKETQYF
>TRBV19
CASNPGGGGLGYTF
>TRBV7-9
CASSLWRGDEKLFF
>TRBV2
CASSEGRAGTYEQYF
>TRBV29-1
CSVGEWEGYYGYTF
>TRBV27
CASSWDREVHGYTF
>TRBV29-1
CSANQGEREKLFF
>TRBV27
CASSWQGRHEQFF
>TRBV7-6
CASRLIWGGGETQYF
>TRBV5-5
CASSGGLAVTDTQYF
>TRBV7-6
CASSPGNLYQETQYF
>TRBV7-9
CASSLGGGSYEQYF
>TRBV3-1/TRBV3-2
CASSPLTGSPTDTQYF
>TRBV7-2
CASSSRRSSGNTIYF
>TRBV10-2
CASSEALSSNQPQHF
>TRBV6-2/TRBV6-3
CASSRTGSGNTIYF
>TRBV10-3
CAISLTGGDGSEAFF
>TRBV29-1
CSVVLLTGTEAFF
>TRBV10-1
CASSESSGGRSEQYF
>TRBV30
CAWRQGVDYGYTF
>TRBV7-2
CASSSGTGEYGYTF